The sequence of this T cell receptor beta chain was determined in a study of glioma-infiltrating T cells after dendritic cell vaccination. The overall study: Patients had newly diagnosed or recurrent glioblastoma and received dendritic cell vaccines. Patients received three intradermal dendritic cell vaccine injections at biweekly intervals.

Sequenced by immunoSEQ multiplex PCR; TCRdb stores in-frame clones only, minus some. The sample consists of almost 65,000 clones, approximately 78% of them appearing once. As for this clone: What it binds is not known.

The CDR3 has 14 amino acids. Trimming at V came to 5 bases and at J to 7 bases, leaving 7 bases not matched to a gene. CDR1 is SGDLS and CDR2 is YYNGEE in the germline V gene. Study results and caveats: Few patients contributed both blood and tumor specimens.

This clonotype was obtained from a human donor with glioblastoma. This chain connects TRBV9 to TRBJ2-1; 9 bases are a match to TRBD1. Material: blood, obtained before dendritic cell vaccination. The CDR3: CASSPGQGRNEQFF. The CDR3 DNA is TGTGCCAGCAGTCCGGGACAGGGTAGGAATGAGCAGTTCTTC.